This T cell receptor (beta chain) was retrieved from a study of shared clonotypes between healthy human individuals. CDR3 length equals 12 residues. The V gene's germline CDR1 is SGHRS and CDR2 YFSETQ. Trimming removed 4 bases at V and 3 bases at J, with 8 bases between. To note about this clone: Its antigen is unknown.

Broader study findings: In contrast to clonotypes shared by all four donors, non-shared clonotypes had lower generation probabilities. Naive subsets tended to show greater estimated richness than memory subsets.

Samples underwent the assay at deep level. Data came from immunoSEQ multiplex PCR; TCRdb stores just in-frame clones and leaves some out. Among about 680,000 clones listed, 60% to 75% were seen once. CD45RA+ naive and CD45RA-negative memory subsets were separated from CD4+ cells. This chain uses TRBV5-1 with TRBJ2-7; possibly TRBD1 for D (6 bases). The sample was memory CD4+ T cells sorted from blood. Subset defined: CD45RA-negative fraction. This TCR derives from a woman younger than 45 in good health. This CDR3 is CASSPQGYEQYF. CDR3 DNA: TGCGCCAGCAGCCCACAGGGCTACGAGCAGTACTTC.